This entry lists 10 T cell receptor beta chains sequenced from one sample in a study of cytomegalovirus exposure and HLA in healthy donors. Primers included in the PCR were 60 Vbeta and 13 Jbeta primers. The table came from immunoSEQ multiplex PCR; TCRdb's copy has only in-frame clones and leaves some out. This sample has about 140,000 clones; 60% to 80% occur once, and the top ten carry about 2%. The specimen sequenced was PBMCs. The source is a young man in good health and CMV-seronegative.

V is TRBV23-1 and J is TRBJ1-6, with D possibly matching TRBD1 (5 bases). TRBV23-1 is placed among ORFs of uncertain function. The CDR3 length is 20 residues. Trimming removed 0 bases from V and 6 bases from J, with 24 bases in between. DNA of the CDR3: TGCGCCAGCAGTCAATCGAGACAGCTCCACCATGAGCTCGGTAATTCACCCCTCCACTTT. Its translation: CASSQSRQLHHELGNSPLHF.

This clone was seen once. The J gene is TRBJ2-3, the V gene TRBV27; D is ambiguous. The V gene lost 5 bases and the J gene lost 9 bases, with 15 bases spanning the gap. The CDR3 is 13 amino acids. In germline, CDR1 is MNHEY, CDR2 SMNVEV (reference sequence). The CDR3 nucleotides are TGTGCCAGCAGTACAGCCCCAGGCGTCACGCAGTATTTT. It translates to CASSTAPGVTQYF.

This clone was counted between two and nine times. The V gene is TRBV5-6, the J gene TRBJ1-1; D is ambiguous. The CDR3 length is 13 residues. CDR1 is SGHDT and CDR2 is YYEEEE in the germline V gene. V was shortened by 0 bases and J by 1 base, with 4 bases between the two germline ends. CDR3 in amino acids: CASSLGRNTEAFF. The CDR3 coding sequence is TGTGCCAGCAGCTTGGGGAGGAACACTGAAGCTTTCTTT.

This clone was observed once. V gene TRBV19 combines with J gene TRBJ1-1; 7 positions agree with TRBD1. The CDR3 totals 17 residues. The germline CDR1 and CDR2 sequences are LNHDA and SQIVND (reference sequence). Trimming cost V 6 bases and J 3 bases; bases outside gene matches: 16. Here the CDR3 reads CASSTLGTGVPHTEAFF. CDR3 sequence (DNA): TGTGCCAGTAGCACCCTTGGCACAGGGGTCCCCCACACTGAAGCTTTCTTT.

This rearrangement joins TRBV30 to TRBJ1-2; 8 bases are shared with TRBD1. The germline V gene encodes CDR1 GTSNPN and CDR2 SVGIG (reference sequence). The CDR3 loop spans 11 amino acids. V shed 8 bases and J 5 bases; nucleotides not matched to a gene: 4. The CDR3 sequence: CAGDRPYGYTF. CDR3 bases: TGTGCCGGGGACAGGCCGTATGGCTACACCTTC.

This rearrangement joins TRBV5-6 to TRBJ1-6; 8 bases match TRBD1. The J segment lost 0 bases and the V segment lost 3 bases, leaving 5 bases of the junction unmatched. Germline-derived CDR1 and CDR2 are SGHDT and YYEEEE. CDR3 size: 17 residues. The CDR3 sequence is CASSYSTGGSYNSPLHF. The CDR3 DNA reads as TGTGCCAGCAGCTACTCAACAGGGGGCTCCTATAATTCACCCCTCCACTTT. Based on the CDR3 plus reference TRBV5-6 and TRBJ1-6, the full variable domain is DAGVTQSPTHLIKTRGQQVTLRCSPKSGHDTVSWYQQALGQGPQFIFQYYEEEERQRGNFPDRFSGHQFPNYSSELNVNALLLGDSALYLCASSYSTGGSYNSPLHFGNGTRLTVT.

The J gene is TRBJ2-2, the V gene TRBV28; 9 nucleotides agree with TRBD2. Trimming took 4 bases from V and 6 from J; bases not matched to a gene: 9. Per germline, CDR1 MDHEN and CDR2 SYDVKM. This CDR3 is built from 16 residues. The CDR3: CASSSGGLAGSGELFF. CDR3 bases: TGTGCCAGCAGTTCAGGGGGACTAGCCGGTTCCGGGGAGCTGTTTTTT.

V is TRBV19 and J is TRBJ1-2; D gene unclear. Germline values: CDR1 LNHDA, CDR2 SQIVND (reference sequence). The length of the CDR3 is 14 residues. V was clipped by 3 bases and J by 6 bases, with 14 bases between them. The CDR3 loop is CASSIGQTRNGYTF. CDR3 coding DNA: TGTGCCAGTAGTATCGGTCAGACCAGGAATGGCTACACCTTC.

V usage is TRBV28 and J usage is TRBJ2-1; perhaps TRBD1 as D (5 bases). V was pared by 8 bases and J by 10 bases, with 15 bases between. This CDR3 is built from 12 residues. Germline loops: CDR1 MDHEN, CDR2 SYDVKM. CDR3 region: CASRPQGTEQFF. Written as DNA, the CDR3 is TGTGCCAGCCGGCCTCAGGGAACGGAGCAGTTCTTC.

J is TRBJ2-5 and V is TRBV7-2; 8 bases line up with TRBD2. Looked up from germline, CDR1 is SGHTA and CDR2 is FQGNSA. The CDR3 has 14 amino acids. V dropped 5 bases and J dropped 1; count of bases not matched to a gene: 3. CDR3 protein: CASSASGSQETQYF. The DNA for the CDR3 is TGTGCCAGCAGCGCAAGCGGGAGCCAAGAGACCCAGTACTTC. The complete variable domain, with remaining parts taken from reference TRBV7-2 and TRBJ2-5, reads GAGVSQSPSNKVTEKGKDVELRCDPISGHTALYWYRQSLGQGLEFLIYFQGNSAPDKSGLPSDRFSAERTGGSVSTLTIQRTQQEDSAVYLCASSASGSQETQYFGPGTRLLVL.